The next 32 T cell receptor beta chains were all read from a single sample in a study of OX40 agonist ivuxolimab in advanced cancers. The assay was immunoSEQ multiplex PCR, and TCRdb's table has in-frame clones only and misses some. The table records about 60,000 clones, around nine tenths of them present only once. The input for sequencing was CD4+ or CD8+ T cells sorted from blood, taken in a trial of the OX40 agonist ivuxolimab. The receptors were gathered from an adult with an advanced solid tumor such as melanoma, head and neck, liver or kidney cancer.

The rearrangement links TRBV18 to TRBJ2-3; 8 bases are a match to TRBD1. J gave up 8 bases and V 6 bases, and 7 bases lay outside the gene matches. CDR1 is KGHSH and CDR2 is LQKENI in the germline V gene. This CDR3 has 13 amino acids. The CDR3 region is CASSQQGVGTQYF. The CDR3, as DNA: TGTGCCAGCTCCCAACAGGGGGTCGGTACGCAGTATTTT. Full variable domain (remainder filled in from reference TRBV18 and TRBJ2-3): NAGVMQNPRHLVRRRGQEARLRCSPMKGHSHVYWYRQLPEEGLKFMVYLQKENIIDESGMPKERFSAEFPKEGPSILRIQQVVRGDSAAYFCASSQQGVGTQYFGPGTRLTVL.

The rearrangement uses TRBV28 and TRBJ2-3; D may match TRBD1 or TRBD2 (5 bases each). CDR3 length: 14 residues. The germline V gene has CDR1 MDHEN and CDR2 SYDVKM. The V end lost 1 base, the J end lost 4 bases, and 9 bases lay between the germline ends. For the CDR3, the DNA is TGTGCCAGCAGTTTATCGGGGCGGCCAGATACGCAGTATTTT. Protein sequence: CASSLSGRPDTQYF.

This chain joins TRBV5-6 and TRBJ2-7, with 13 bases identical to TRBD2. The CDR3 contains 14 residues. J gave up 7 bases and V 4 bases, and 5 bases lay outside the gene matches. Germline V CDR1 and CDR2: SGHDT, YYEEEE. The CDR3 reads CASSGGTSGIEQYF. The CDR3 nucleotides are TGTGCCAGCAGCGGCGGGACTAGCGGGATTGAGCAGTACTTC.

The chain links TRBV9 to TRBJ2-7; D assignment may be TRBD1 or TRBD2 (5 bases each). The germline V gene has CDR1 SGDLS and CDR2 YYNGEE. The CDR3 is made up of 15 amino acids. The germline V and J ends were trimmed by 3 bases and 3 bases, with 16 bases remaining between them. CDR3 DNA sequence: TGTGCCAGCAGCGCACCCGGGACGGAAGTCTACGAGCAGTACTTC. Residues: CASSAPGTEVYEQYF.

The V call is TRBV5-1, the J call TRBJ1-1; D is perhaps TRBD1 (5 bases). Deletions cut 4 bases from V and 4 bases from J, with 14 bases between. Germline CDR1 reads SGHRS; CDR2 reads YFSETQ. The CDR3 totals 14 residues. In nucleotides, the CDR3 is TGCGCCAGCAGCCCCGGTGGGGGGAGCACTGAAGCTTTCTTT. Its translation: CASSPGGGSTEAFF.

The chain is built from TRBV5-1 and TRBJ2-1; tentatively, D is TRBD1 (6 bases). This CDR3 is built from 15 residues. The germline CDR1 and CDR2 sequences are SGHRS and YFSETQ. V lost 2 bases to trimming and J lost 4 bases, with 13 bases between them. This CDR3 reads CASSFAPQGYNEQFF. The CDR3 region has the DNA TGCGCCAGCAGCTTCGCACCTCAGGGGTACAATGAGCAGTTCTTC. The full variable domain, rest sourced from reference TRBV5-1 and TRBJ2-1, is KAGVTQTPRYLIKTRGQQVTLSCSPISGHRSVSWYQQTPGQGLQFLFEYFSETQRNKGNFPGRFSGRQFSNSRSEMNVSTLELGDSALYLCASSFAPQGYNEQFFGPGTRLTVL.

This clone came up a few times. The V gene is TRBV5-1, the J gene TRBJ2-7, with 10 bases aligning to TRBD2. With V trimmed by 2 bases and J by 6 bases, 8 bases remained unmatched. Germline assignment: CDR1 SGHRS and CDR2 YFSETQ. The CDR3 consists of 15 residues. This CDR3 reads CASSFLASGRSEQYF. CDR3 bases: TGCGCCAGCAGCTTTTTGGCTAGCGGGAGATCCGAGCAGTACTTC.

This chain connects TRBV7-2 to TRBJ2-1, with D perhaps given as TRBD1 or TRBD2 (6 bases each). V was shortened by 7 bases and J by 5 bases, with 18 bases between the two germline ends. Germline values: CDR1 SGHTA, CDR2 FQGNSA. The CDR3 consists of 15 residues. CDR3 DNA sequence: TGTGCCAGCATTCTTGGGGGGCCGCTCGACAATGAGCAGTTCTTC. It encodes CASILGGPLDNEQFF.

This sequence joins TRBV29-1 and TRBJ2-5, with TRBD2 identical over 9 bases. The CDR3 is 15 residues long. Trimming cost V 4 bases and J 5 bases; bases outside gene matches: 11. CDR1 is SQVTM and CDR2 is ANQGSEA in the germline V gene. This chain's CDR3 is CSVGIAGVSGETQYF. CDR3 in DNA: TGCAGCGTTGGTATAGCGGGAGTGAGTGGCGAGACCCAGTACTTC.

The chain combines TRBV7-2 with TRBJ2-5; 7 bases agree with TRBD1. Germline values: CDR1 SGHTA, CDR2 FQGNSA. Unmatched junction bases numbered 8, after V lost 3 bases and J lost 4 bases. The CDR3 is 15 residues long. CDR3: CASSFEGAKLETQYF. The CDR3 DNA reads as TGTGCCAGCAGCTTCGAGGGGGCTAAGTTAGAGACCCAGTACTTC.

This clone was seen ten or more times. The CDR3 region has the DNA TGTGCCAGCGAACAGGGCTACGAGCAGTACTTC. Translation: CASEQGYEQYF. The V gene is TRBV6-5, the J gene TRBJ2-7; possible D gene TRBD1, 6 bases. The CDR3 is 11 amino acids. Germline V gene data show CDR1 as MNHEY and CDR2 as SVGAGI. V dropped 8 bases and J dropped 3 bases, with 8 bases sitting between them.

V is TRBV9 and J is TRBJ2-5, with D tentatively TRBD1 (5 bases). Trimming left V 0 bases short and J 2 bases short, with 11 bases between. Germline V CDR1 and CDR2: SGDLS, YYNGEE. This CDR3 comprises 15 residues. The CDR3 nucleotides are TGTGCCAGCAGCGTAGAAAGGGGCCAACAAGAGACCCAGTACTTC. Translation gives CASSVERGQQETQYF.

The chain couples TRBV27 to TRBJ2-7, with 7 bases that match TRBD2. CDR3 length: 15 residues. Germline V lookup: CDR1 MNHEY, CDR2 SMNVEV (reference sequence). J gave up 3 bases and V 5 bases, and 10 bases lay outside the gene matches. CDR3 residues: CASSLAGEIYYEQYF. CDR3 DNA sequence: TGTGCCAGCAGTCTCGCGGGGGAAATCTACTACGAGCAGTACTTC.

The chain combines TRBV9 with TRBJ1-3, with D hard to call. Germline V gives CDR1 SGDLS, CDR2 YYNGEE. This CDR3 is 16 amino acids long. The germline V and J ends were trimmed by 0 bases and 0 bases, with 10 bases remaining between them. CDR3 region: CASSVEAASSGNTIYF. The CDR3, as DNA: TGTGCCAGCAGCGTAGAGGCAGCCAGCTCTGGAAACACCATATATTTT.

This chain connects TRBV13 to TRBJ1-2; 9 bases line up with TRBD1. This CDR3 contains 15 residues. The ends lost 4 bases at V and 7 bases at J; junction bases unmatched: 10. Germline assignment: CDR1 PRHDT and CDR2 FYEKMQ (reference sequence). Written as DNA, the CDR3 is TGTGCCAGCAGCTCCTCGAGGACAGGGGCGAGTGGCTACACCTTC. It specifies CASSSSRTGASGYTF.

The V gene is TRBV15, the J gene TRBJ2-7; D remains unclear. CDR3 length: 16 amino acids. The germline V gene encodes CDR1 LNHNV and CDR2 YYDKDF (reference sequence). V lost 0 bases, J lost 2 bases, and 14 bases lay in between. The CDR3 loop is CATSRDRATSTYEQYF. CDR3 sequence (DNA): TGTGCCACCAGCAGAGATAGGGCTACCTCGACCTACGAGCAGTACTTC.

Details on this clone: Other DNA sequences from this sample encode an identical CDR3 as well. This rearrangement joins TRBV15 to TRBJ2-5; the D is unclear. The CDR3 extends over 12 amino acids. Trimming removed 0 bases at V and 5 bases at J, with 4 bases between. Germline loops: CDR1 LNHNV, CDR2 YYDKDF (reference sequence). Written as DNA, the CDR3 is TGTGCCACCAGCAGAGATGAGGAGACCCAGTACTTC. It specifies CATSRDEETQYF.

The CDR3 protein is CASSLEGQGNSPLHF. For the CDR3, the DNA is TGTGCCAGCAGCTTAGAGGGACAGGGAAATTCACCCCTCCACTTT. The chain employs TRBV7-8 and TRBJ1-6, with TRBD1 matching over 9 bases. The CDR3 contains 15 residues. Germline lookup yields CDR1 SGHVS and CDR2 FQNEAQ. V was clipped by 1 base and J by 7 bases; unmatched bases: 2.

This clone was found once. V usage is TRBV10-3 and J usage is TRBJ2-2, with D perhaps TRBD1 (5 bases). The CDR3 consists of 14 residues. Germline CDR1 is ENHRY and CDR2 is SYGVKD. Trimming removed 10 bases at V and 6 bases at J, with 18 bases between. CDR3 nucleotide sequence: TGTGCCACTTCGGGCTTTCAGGGTGCCGGGGAGCTGTTTTTT. This encodes CATSGFQGAGELFF.

The chain recombines TRBV7-2 with TRBJ2-2, with D hard to call. The CDR3 runs to 17 residues. V was clipped by 5 bases and J by 1 base, with 17 bases between them. Germline assignment: CDR1 SGHTA and CDR2 FQGNSA. The CDR3 sequence: CASSPYSTVGNTGELFF. The CDR3 bases are TGTGCCAGCAGCCCCTATAGCACGGTTGGGAACACCGGGGAGCTGTTTTTT.

The rearrangement uses TRBV4-1 and TRBJ2-5; no clear D. Germline V gene data show CDR1 as MGHRA and CDR2 as YSYEKL. The CDR3 runs 19 residues. Trimming took 4 bases from V and 4 from J, leaving 28 bases between them. The CDR3 coding sequence is TGCGCCAGCAGCCGCCTCCCACGGGTGACAACCAAGATGGGAGAGACCCAGTACTTC. Protein product: CASSRLPRVTTKMGETQYF.

In this sample, this clone turned up once. The V gene is TRBV7-7, the J gene TRBJ2-3; D gene unclear. CDR3 length equals 14 residues. Germline lookup yields CDR1 SSHAT and CDR2 FNYEAQ (reference sequence). The V and J ends lost 2 bases and 3 bases respectively, with 9 bases between them. This CDR3 reads CASSLSPWTDTQYF. In DNA form, the CDR3 reads TGTGCCAGCAGCTTATCCCCGTGGACAGATACGCAGTATTTT.

V and J are TRBV11-2 and TRBJ2-6; unclear D gene. The CDR3 extends over 18 amino acids. Germline CDR1 reads SGHAT; CDR2 reads FQNNGV. The ends were cut back, 3 bases at V and 2 bases at J, with 17 bases in the middle. The CDR3 coding sequence is TGTGCCAGCAGCTTTAACCCGGGCTTTTCGGCTGGGGCCAACGTCCTGACTTTC. Its protein is CASSFNPGFSAGANVLTF.

This clone was seen once. The J gene is TRBJ2-2, the V gene TRBV7-9; 11 bases align to TRBD2. CDR1 SEHNR and CDR2 FQNEAQ come from the germline V gene (reference sequence). Unmatched junction bases numbered 9, after V lost 5 bases and J lost 7 bases. The CDR3 sequence is 16 residues long. CDR3 sequence: CASSPSLAGVVGELFF. The CDR3 DNA reads TGTGCCAGCAGCCCATCACTAGCGGGAGTTGTCGGGGAGCTGTTTTTT.

The genes are TRBV5-1 and TRBJ2-7; D is perhaps TRBD2 (6 bases). V lost 1 base to trimming and J lost 5 bases, with 10 bases between them. CDR3 length: 13 amino acids. Germline V gene data show CDR1 as SGHRS and CDR2 as YFSETQ. CDR3 sequence: CASSLPSDHEQYF. The CDR3 nucleotides are TGCGCCAGCAGCTTGCCTAGCGACCACGAGCAGTACTTC.

The chain recombines TRBV28 with TRBJ2-1; D possibly corresponds to TRBD2 (6 bases). Between the trimmed V and J ends, which lost 7 bases and 0 bases, there was a span of 16 bases. The CDR3 runs to 16 residues. From germline, CDR1 is MDHEN and CDR2 SYDVKM. CDR3 in amino acids: CASKPLIGSSYNEQFF. The DNA for the CDR3 is TGTGCCAGCAAACCCTTAATCGGGAGCTCCTACAATGAGCAGTTCTTC.

The V gene is TRBV25-1, the J gene TRBJ1-1, with TRBD1 as a possible D gene (5 bases). Trimming pared 4 bases from V and 4 bases from J, leaving 16 bases between. The CDR3 spans 15 residues. Germline CDR1 and CDR2: MGHDK and SYGVNS. The CDR3: CASSARTGVGTEAFF. CDR3 coding DNA: TGTGCCAGCAGTGCACGAACAGGAGTCGGCACTGAAGCTTTCTTT.

The gene calls are TRBV9 and TRBJ2-1; no definite D call. This CDR3 spans 15 amino acids. Trimming took off 0 bases at V and 5 bases at J, with 12 bases between the two ends. Germline lookup yields CDR1 SGDLS and CDR2 YYNGEE. CDR3 in amino acids: CASSVGSGTNNEQFF. The CDR3 nucleotides read TGTGCCAGCAGCGTAGGTTCCGGTACTAACAATGAGCAGTTCTTC.

The chain links TRBV11-2 to TRBJ2-3, with 7 bases that match TRBD2. Germline assignment: CDR1 SGHAT and CDR2 FQNNGV. Unmatched junction bases numbered 6, after V lost 3 bases and J lost 6 bases. The CDR3 loop spans 14 amino acids. In nucleotides, the CDR3 is TGTGCCAGCAGCTTGGGGGGGAGGGCCGATACGCAGTATTTT. This gives the protein CASSLGGRADTQYF.

The chain couples TRBV4-3 to TRBJ2-7, with 10 nucleotides matching TRBD1. The CDR3 extends over 15 amino acids. Germline loops: CDR1 LGHNA, CDR2 YSLEER. V gave up 2 bases and J gave up 2 bases; unmatched junction bases: 3. The CDR3 coding sequence is TGCGCCAGCAGCCAAATCGGACAGGGGGCCTACGAGCAGTACTTC. It encodes CASSQIGQGAYEQYF.

The gene calls are TRBV25-1 and TRBJ2-7; tentatively, D is TRBD1 (5 bases). The germline CDR1 and CDR2 sequences are MGHDK and SYGVNS. The CDR3 is made up of 12 amino acids. V lost 5 bases, J lost 7 bases, and 12 bases lay in between. The CDR3 sequence: CASSNQGREQYF. The DNA for the CDR3 is TGTGCCAGCAGTAACCAGGGAAGGGAGCAGTACTTC.

This chain joins TRBV28 and TRBJ2-1; 7 bases align to TRBD2. The CDR3 runs 14 residues. The J segment lost 7 bases and the V segment lost 7 bases, leaving 10 bases of the junction unmatched. Germline CDR1 MDHEN, CDR2 SYDVKM. In DNA, the CDR3 is TGTGCCAGCAAAGGCGGGAGATTAGAAAATGAGCAGTTCTTC. The encoded protein is CASKGGRLENEQFF.